These 17 T cell receptor beta chains came from one sample sequenced in a study of T cell repertoires in cytomegalovirus infection. Their antigens remain unidentified. TCRdb re-called the reads with MiXCR, one entry per CDR3 protein. The sample records roughly 730,000 distinct CDR3 sequences, roughly 30% being singletons. Sequenced material: cultured PBMCs, taken from culture after CMV antigen stimulation. The receptor set was obtained from a human donor in good health (CMV status not recorded). Some clones in this sample may be carry-over from other donors' samples.

The J gene is TRBJ2-7, the V gene TRBV7-4, with 9 bases matching TRBD1. This CDR3 has 14 amino acids. The germline gives CDR1 SGHVT, CDR2 SQSDAQ. V shed 7 bases, J shed 7 bases, and the junction held 11 bases outside the gene matches. The CDR3 sequence is CASTPGTGIREQYF. CDR3 bases: TGTGCCAGCACCCCCGGGACAGGGATCCGGGAGCAGTACTTC. The variable domain in full, with the rest retrieved from reference TRBV7-4 and TRBJ2-7, is GAGVSQSPRYKVAKRGRDVALRCDSISGHVTLYWYRQTLGQGSEVLTYSQSDAQRDKSGRPSGRFSAERPERSVSTLKIQRTEQGDSAVYLCASTPGTGIREQYFGPGTRLTVT.

This chain uses TRBV7-2 with TRBJ2-3; the D gene is possibly TRBD1 (6 bases). V was clipped by 5 bases and J by 4 bases, with 16 bases between them. CDR3 length: 15 amino acids. CDR1 is SGHTA and CDR2 is FQGNSA in the germline V gene. This chain's CDR3 is CASSPVGQIPDTQYF. In DNA form, the CDR3 reads TGTGCCAGCAGCCCAGTCGGACAGATCCCAGATACGCAGTATTTT.

There are a few counts of this clonotype. The chain links TRBV7-7 to TRBJ2-3; no clear D. The CDR3 has 12 amino acids. V was clipped by 5 bases and J by 5 bases, with 8 bases between them. Germline values: CDR1 SSHAT, CDR2 FNYEAQ (reference sequence). The CDR3 here is CASSNGGDTQYF. Here the CDR3 DNA reads TGTGCCAGCAGCAATGGCGGAGATACGCAGTATTTT.

This rearrangement joins TRBV28 to TRBJ2-1, with 10 bases aligning to TRBD2. The V gene's germline CDR1 is MDHEN and CDR2 SYDVKM. J gave up 5 bases and V 5 bases, and 9 bases lay outside the gene matches. The CDR3 consists of 16 residues. CDR3 in DNA: TGTGCCAGCAGTCCCCCAACTAGCGGGGCAGACAATGAGCAGTTCTTC. It yields the protein CASSPPTSGADNEQFF.

There are a few counts of this clonotype. The chain employs TRBV7-2 and TRBJ1-6, with a tentative D call TRBD1 (5 bases). Germline loops: CDR1 SGHTA, CDR2 FQGNSA. Trimming pared 2 bases from V and 6 bases from J, leaving 20 bases between. The CDR3 length is 18 residues. The CDR3 here is CASSLLSVLGQTNSPLHF. The CDR3 DNA sequence: TGTGCCAGCAGCTTACTATCGGTTTTGGGGCAAACTAATTCACCCCTCCACTTT.

The CDR3 bases are TGTGCCAGCAGTTTGCACACCCCTTTGGGCTCCGGGGTTGAGCAGTTCTTC. The encoded protein is CASSLHTPLGSGVEQFF. The rearrangement uses TRBV27 and TRBJ2-1, with D tentatively TRBD2 (5 bases). CDR1 and CDR2 (germline): MNHEY, SMNVEV (reference sequence). The CDR3 length is 17 residues. V was clipped by 3 bases and J by 9 bases, with 24 bases between them.

V is TRBV4-3 and J is TRBJ1-2; D may be TRBD1 (6 bases). V gave up 1 base and J gave up 6 bases, with 12 bases separating them. Germline CDR1 is LGHNA and CDR2 is YSLEER. The length of the CDR3 is 14 residues. The CDR3 spells CASSQVEGGNGYTF. Here the CDR3 DNA reads TGCGCCAGCAGCCAAGTGGAGGGGGGAAATGGCTACACCTTC.

The V gene is TRBV7-7, the J gene TRBJ2-7; the match to TRBD2 covers 7 bases. Per germline, CDR1 SSHAT and CDR2 FNYEAQ (reference sequence). V shed 1 base and J 3 bases; nucleotides not matched to a gene: 9. The CDR3 is made up of 16 amino acids. CDR3 amino acids: CASSLGGGGGGYEQYF. The CDR3 DNA reads TGTGCCAGCAGCTTAGGGGGGGGGGGGGGGGGCTACGAGCAGTACTTC.

This chain joins TRBV7-2 and TRBJ1-1; D ambiguous. Germline assignment: CDR1 SGHTA and CDR2 FQGNSA. This CDR3 is built from 14 residues. Trimming shortened V by 1 base and J by 5 bases, and 11 bases separated the two germline ends. CDR3 in amino acids: CASSLDRRSTEAFF. In nucleotides, the CDR3 is TGTGCCAGCAGCTTAGATCGGCGGTCGACTGAAGCTTTCTTT.

The chain uses TRBV4-1 and TRBJ2-7; the D is unclear. V was trimmed by 1 base and J by 7 bases, leaving 14 bases between them. The CDR3 is 14 residues long. CDR1 and CDR2 from the germline V gene are MGHRA and YSYEKL. This chain's CDR3 is CASSQGARVGEQYF. The CDR3 coding sequence is TGCGCCAGCAGCCAAGGTGCCCGGGTTGGGGAGCAGTACTTC.

The J gene is TRBJ2-1, the V gene TRBV4-1; 8 positions match TRBD2. CDR3 length: 14 amino acids. CDR1 MGHRA and CDR2 YSYEKL come from the germline V gene. The V gene end was trimmed by 8 bases and the J gene end by 8 bases; junction bases not matched to a gene: 11. As DNA, the CDR3 is TGCGCCAGCCGCAGCGGGGGCCCCGGCGATGAGCAGTTCTTC. Translated, it gives CASRSGGPGDEQFF.

The chain uses TRBV2 and TRBJ2-2; D is ambiguous. Trimming cost V 10 bases and J 4 bases, with 13 bases left between them. Germline V gene lookup returns CDR1 SNHLY and CDR2 FYNNEI. The CDR3 runs 13 residues. CDR3 protein: CATRRESTGELFF. The CDR3 nucleotides read TGTGCCACCCGAAGGGAATCCACCGGGGAGCTGTTTTTT.

The chain joins TRBV20-1 to TRBJ1-5; D unresolved. The CDR3 length is 14 residues. V was pared by 3 bases and J by 0 bases, with 9 bases between. Germline lookup yields CDR1 DFQATT and CDR2 SNEGSKA (reference sequence). The CDR3 DNA reads as TGCAGTGCTAGTTTACTTTATAGCAATCAGCCCCAGCATTTT. Its translation: CSASLLYSNQPQHF.

This chain joins TRBV28 and TRBJ2-3; 9 nucleotides align to TRBD1. Unmatched junction bases numbered 11, after V lost 5 bases and J lost 5 bases. The CDR3 is made up of 16 amino acids. Germline lookup yields CDR1 MDHEN and CDR2 SYDVKM. The CDR3 spells CASSHQGQGRRDTQYF. The CDR3 nucleotides are TGTGCCAGCAGTCACCAGGGACAGGGAAGAAGAGATACGCAGTATTTT.

This clonotype was counted a few times. The chain combines TRBV5-4 with TRBJ2-3, with a weak D call TRBD1 (6 bases). V was pared by 4 bases and J by 6 bases, with 18 bases between. The CDR3 contains 15 residues. The germline V gene has CDR1 SGHNT and CDR2 YYREEE (reference sequence). The CDR3 nucleotides are TGTGCCAGCAGCCAGGGGTCCCCCCAGGCGGATACGCAGTATTTT. Translating it yields CASSQGSPQADTQYF.

This clonotype occurred many times. This sequence joins TRBV7-2 and TRBJ1-5; D may be TRBD1 (6 bases). Deletions cut 1 base from V and 6 bases from J, with 10 bases between. Germline V CDR1 and CDR2: SGHTA, FQGNSA. The CDR3 contains 14 residues. The CDR3 DNA sequence: TGTGCCAGCAGCTTAGGAGGGGGACGTCAGCCCCAGCATTTT. Encoded protein: CASSLGGGRQPQHF.

A single count supports this clonotype. The chain links TRBV20-1 to TRBJ2-5; 10 bases are a match to TRBD2. V lost 1 base and J lost 5; bases outside the gene matches: 4. The CDR3 has 14 amino acids. Germline V gene data show CDR1 as DFQATT and CDR2 as SNEGSKA (reference sequence). The CDR3 nucleotides read TGCAGTGCTAGAGCTAGCGGGGGTTGGGAGACCCAGTACTTC. It is translated as CSARASGGWETQYF.